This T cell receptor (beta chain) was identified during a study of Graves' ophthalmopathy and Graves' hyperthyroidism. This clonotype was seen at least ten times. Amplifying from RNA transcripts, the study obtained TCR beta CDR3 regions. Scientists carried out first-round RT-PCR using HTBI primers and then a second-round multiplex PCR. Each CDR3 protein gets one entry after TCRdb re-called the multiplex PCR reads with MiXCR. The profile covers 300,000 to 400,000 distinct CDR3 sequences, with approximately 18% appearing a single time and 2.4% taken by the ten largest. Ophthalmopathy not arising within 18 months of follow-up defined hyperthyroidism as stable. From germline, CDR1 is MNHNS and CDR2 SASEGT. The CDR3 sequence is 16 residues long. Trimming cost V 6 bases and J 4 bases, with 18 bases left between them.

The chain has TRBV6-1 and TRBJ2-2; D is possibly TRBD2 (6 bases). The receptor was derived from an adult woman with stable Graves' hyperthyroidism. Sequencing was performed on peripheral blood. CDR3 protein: CASSPGVAVRTGELFF. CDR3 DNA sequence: TGTGCCAGCAGCCCCGGGGTAGCGGTTCGCACCGGGGAGCTGTTTTTT.